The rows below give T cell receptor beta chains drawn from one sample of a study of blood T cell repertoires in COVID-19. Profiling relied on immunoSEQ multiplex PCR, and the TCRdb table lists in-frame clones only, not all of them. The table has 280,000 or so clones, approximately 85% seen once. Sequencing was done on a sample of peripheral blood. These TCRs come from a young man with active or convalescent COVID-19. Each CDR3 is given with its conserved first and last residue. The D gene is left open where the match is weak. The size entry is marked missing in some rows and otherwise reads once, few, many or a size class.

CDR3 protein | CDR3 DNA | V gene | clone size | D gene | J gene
CASSLDRQTHTF | TGTGCCAGCAGCTTAGACCGACAGACTCACACCTTC | TRBV11-2 | - | - | TRBJ1-2
CASSLQRTGNTEAFF | TGTGCCAGCAGCCTACAGAGGACAGGGAATACTGAAGCTTTCTTT | TRBV6-5 | - | TRBD1 | TRBJ1-1
CASSQDFSRGADTQYF | TGCGCCAGCAGCCAAGATTTTTCCAGGGGCGCAGATACGCAGTATTTT | TRBV4-3 | - | - | TRBJ2-3
CATSRTGVLEKLFF | TGTGCCACCAGCAGAACAGGGGTTTTGGAAAAACTGTTTTTT | TRBV15 | - | TRBD1 | TRBJ1-4
CATSDPTGSGADTQYF | TGTGCCACCAGTGATCCGACAGGGTCTGGGGCAGATACGCAGTATTTT | TRBV24-1 | - | TRBD1 | TRBJ2-3
CASSPTGLTDTQYF | TGTGCCAGCAGCCCAACAGGGTTAACAGATACGCAGTATTTT | TRBV3-1/TRBV3-2 | - | - | TRBJ2-3
CASGRLTQETQYF | TGCGCCAGCGGAAGACTGACCCAAGAGACCCAGTACTTC | TRBV4-1 | - | - | TRBJ2-5
CASSESITPEQYF | TGTGCCAGCAGTGAAAGTATTACTCCCGAGCAGTACTTC | TRBV2 | - | - | TRBJ2-7
CASSSQRRVSGYTF | TGTGCCAGCAGCTCCCAACGGAGGGTCTCTGGCTACACCTTC | TRBV7-8 | - | - | TRBJ1-2
CASSMIQGLSGNTIYF | TGCGCCAGCAGCATGATACAGGGCCTCTCTGGAAACACCATATATTTT | TRBV5-1 | - | - | TRBJ1-3
CASSLRGTTYEQYF | TGTGCCAGCAGCCTCAGAGGGACAACATACGAGCAGTACTTC | TRBV7-8 | - | - | TRBJ2-7
CASSFLKSNQPQHF | TGTGCCAGCAGTTTTTTAAAAAGCAATCAGCCCCAGCATTTT | TRBV27 | - | - | TRBJ1-5
CASSLGGWRWIVF | TGTGCCAGCAGCTTGGGAGGATGGCGCTGGATCGTTTTC | TRBV5-4 | - | - | TRBJ2-7
CATSRDRSTEAFF | TGTGCCACCAGCAGAGATAGGAGCACTGAAGCTTTCTTT | TRBV15 | - | - | TRBJ1-1
CASQKGQGLEQYF | TGTGCCAGCCAAAAGGGACAGGGACTCGAGCAGTACTTC | TRBV6-5 | - | TRBD1 | TRBJ2-7
CASSLGQSFEAFF | TGCGCCAGCAGTTTGGGACAGAGCTTTGAAGCTTTCTTT | TRBV5-1 | - | TRBD1 | TRBJ1-1
CASSSRGDTQYF | TGTGCCAGCAGCTCACGCGGAGATACGCAGTATTTT | TRBV7-2 | - | - | TRBJ2-3
CASSYPGLAGDPTDTQYF | TGTGCCAGCAGTTACCCTGGACTAGCGGGGGATCCCACAGATACGCAGTATTTT | TRBV6-2/TRBV6-3 | - | TRBD2 | TRBJ2-3
CATGQTNTEAFF | TGTGCCACAGGACAGACGAACACTGAAGCTTTCTTT | TRBV4-2 | once | - | TRBJ1-1
CASSLVEGQGGAPNTEAFF | TGTGCCAGCAGCTTAGTAGAGGGACAGGGGGGGGCCCCGAACACTGAAGCTTTCTTT | TRBV13 | - | TRBD1 | TRBJ1-1
CASSLAPLRGTSTDTQYF | TGTGCCAGCAGCTTGGCCCCTCTACGGGGAACAAGCACAGATACGCAGTATTTT | TRBV5-4 | - | - | TRBJ2-3